This record concerns one T cell receptor beta chain sequence. Its antigen is as yet unknown. Additional DNA sequences in this sample encode the identical CDR3. Indicated time point: blood from clinic visit 5 months post-surgery; TSC patient then seizure free. Surgery cases with the highest brain T cell transcript signatures were chosen for sequencing. These data belong to a study of brain T cells in children with intractable seizures. Study results and limitations: Clones missing pre-surgery may reflect undersampling of that blood sample. Only CDR3 sequence similarity suggested viral specificity, without known HCMV serostatus.

This CDR3 has 11 residues. V lost 3 bases, J lost 3 bases, and 4 bases lay in between. CDR1 and CDR2 (germline): GTSNPN, SVGIG (reference sequence). Produced via immunoSEQ multiplex PCR; TCRdb's table is partial and in-frame only. This repertoire shows 340,000 or so clones, about 93% found once; its top ten account for around 6%. The source was peripheral blood, collected approximately 5 months after surgery. The chain has TRBV30 and TRBJ2-3; no definite D call. The TCR was taken from a boy in the first two years of life with tuberous sclerosis and intractable seizures. CDR3 amino acids: CAWSPTDTQYF. Here the CDR3 DNA reads TGTGCCTGGAGCCCAACAGATACGCAGTATTTT.